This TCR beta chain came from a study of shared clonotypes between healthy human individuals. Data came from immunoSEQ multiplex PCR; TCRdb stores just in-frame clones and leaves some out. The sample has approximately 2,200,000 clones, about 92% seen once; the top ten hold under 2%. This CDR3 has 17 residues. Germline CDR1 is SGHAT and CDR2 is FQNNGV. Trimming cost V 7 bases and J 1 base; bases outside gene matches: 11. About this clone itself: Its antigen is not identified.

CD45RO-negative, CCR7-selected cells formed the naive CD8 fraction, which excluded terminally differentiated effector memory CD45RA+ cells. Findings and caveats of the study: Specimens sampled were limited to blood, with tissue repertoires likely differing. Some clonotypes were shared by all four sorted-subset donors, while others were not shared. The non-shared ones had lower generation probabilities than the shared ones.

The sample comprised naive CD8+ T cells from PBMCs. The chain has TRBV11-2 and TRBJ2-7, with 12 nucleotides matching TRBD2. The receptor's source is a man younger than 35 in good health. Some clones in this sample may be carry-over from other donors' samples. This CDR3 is CASTWGLAGPRSYEQYF. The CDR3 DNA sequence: TGTGCCAGCACCTGGGGACTAGCGGGTCCTCGTTCCTACGAGCAGTACTTC.